The present T cell receptor (beta chain) was sequenced within a study of identifying expanded T cells in peripheral blood. General study findings and limits: Over approximately two and four weeks, about 17 and 20 clones changed, versus roughly 1.2 between replicates. Variance in clone template counts between two-week samples significantly increased with total template count across all healthy donors.

About this clone: Its cognate antigen is unknown.

Collection occurred without any documented infections or immune events in donors. The ends were cut back, 5 bases at V and 3 bases at J, with 10 bases in the middle. The CDR3 contains 14 residues. Germline V CDR1 and CDR2: SGHAT, FQNNGV. Profiled with immunoSEQ multiplex PCR; TCRdb holds only in-frame clones, not every one. The sample has around 56,000 clones, approximately 83% seen once. Sequencing input: blood. This chain joins TRBV11-2 and TRBJ2-2; D is unclear. The receptor comes from a person aged 18 to 70 in good health. The CDR3 DNA reads TGTGCCAGCAGCCAGTTCCCTTACACCGGGGAGCTGTTTTTT. The encoded protein is CASSQFPYTGELFF.